Shown below are 23 T cell receptor beta chains from a single sample sequenced in a study of blood T cell repertoires in COVID-19 (dated by TCRdb to 2018 to 2020). The library was generated by the immunoSEQ multiplex PCR assay. This is the immuneACCESS table as TCRdb keeps it, with only in-frame sequences that have V and J called. A part of the clones is gone; compared with another copy, unresolved V genes explain less than half, and the rest is unexplained. The sample profile shows 130,000 to 150,000 clones; roughly 90% of them were found once. The top ten clones comprise roughly 1.5% of the sample. Sequencing was done on a sample of peripheral blood. These receptors all stem from a human donor in a cohort sampled during active COVID-19.

A word on this clone: The sample holds other DNA sequences that translate to the same CDR3. The rearrangement uses TRBV9 and TRBJ2-3, with TRBD2 matching 12 bases. The CDR3 is made up of 16 amino acids. The V segment lost 0 bases and the J segment 1 base; nucleotides outside the gene matches: 0. CDR1 is SGDLS and CDR2 is YYNGEE in the germline V gene. CDR3 protein: CASSVGLAGGTDTQYF. The CDR3 DNA follows: TGTGCCAGCAGCGTAGGACTAGCGGGGGGCACAGATACGCAGTATTTT.

The chain employs TRBV12-3 or TRBV12-4 and TRBJ2-7; 12 nucleotides align to TRBD1. Germline trimming cut 6 bases from V and 7 bases from J; bases unmatched to any gene: 4. The CDR3 extends over 13 amino acids. The CDR3 here is CASRGTGGREQYF. The CDR3 region has the DNA TGTGCCAGCAGAGGGACAGGGGGCAGAGAGCAGTACTTC.

The chain recombines TRBV6-6 with TRBJ2-7; D is perhaps TRBD2 (6 bases). The CDR3 contains 14 residues. Per the germline V gene, CDR1 is MNHNY and CDR2 is SVGAGI (reference sequence). V dropped 6 bases and J dropped 5 bases, with 17 bases sitting between them. The CDR3 DNA reads as TGTGCCAGCAGCCTAGGAGGGGCAGCCGACGAGCAGTACTTC. It is translated as CASSLGGAADEQYF.

The chain combines TRBV2 with TRBJ1-1; possible D gene TRBD1, 5 bases. This CDR3 contains 13 residues. V gave up 7 bases and J gave up 5 bases, with 14 bases separating them. CDR1 and CDR2 (germline): SNHLY, FYNNEI. The CDR3, as DNA: TGTGCCAGCACCGAGGAGGGGCGGACTGAAGCTTTCTTT. This translates into CASTEEGRTEAFF.

The chain couples TRBV5-1 to TRBJ2-7, with 8 bases lining up with TRBD1. In germline, CDR1 is SGHRS, CDR2 YFSETQ. The V gene end was trimmed by 3 bases and the J gene end by 5 bases; junction bases not matched to a gene: 7. The CDR3 spans 14 residues. CDR3 DNA: TGCGCCAGCAGCTCTCTGACAGGGGCGGACGAGCAGTACTTC. This encodes CASSSLTGADEQYF. Combining the CDR3 with reference TRBV5-1 and TRBJ2-7 gives the whole variable domain KAGVTQTPRYLIKTRGQQVTLSCSPISGHRSVSWYQQTPGQGLQFLFEYFSETQRNKGNFPGRFSGRQFSNSRSEMNVSTLELGDSALYLCASSSLTGADEQYFGPGTRLTVT.

The rearrangement uses TRBV5-1 and TRBJ2-5; D unresolved. The CDR3 consists of 14 residues. With 0 bases removed from V and 5 bases from J, the gap between germline ends came to 11 bases. CDR1 and CDR2 from the germline V gene are SGHRS and YFSETQ. The CDR3 sequence: CASSLGPAGETQYF. The CDR3 DNA reads as TGCGCCAGCAGCTTGGGTCCCGCCGGGGAGACCCAGTACTTC. Based on the CDR3 plus reference TRBV5-1 and TRBJ2-5, the full variable domain is KAGVTQTPRYLIKTRGQQVTLSCSPISGHRSVSWYQQTPGQGLQFLFEYFSETQRNKGNFPGRFSGRQFSNSRSEMNVSTLELGDSALYLCASSLGPAGETQYFGPGTRLLVL.

This chain joins TRBV6-5 and TRBJ1-1, with unresolved D. CDR3 size: 12 residues. The V end was cut by 8 bases, the J end by 3 bases, with 10 bases between. CDR1 is MNHEY and CDR2 is SVGAGI in the germline V gene. Here the CDR3 reads CASAWRDTEAFF. DNA for the CDR3: TGTGCCAGCGCATGGAGAGACACTGAAGCTTTCTTT.

V usage is TRBV5-1 and J usage is TRBJ2-1, with 16 nucleotides matching TRBD2. Germline V gene sequence: CDR1 SGHRS, CDR2 YFSETQ. This CDR3 region has 16 residues. With V trimmed by 4 bases and J by 7 bases, 5 bases remained unmatched. CDR3 residues: CASSTGTSGGANEQFF. The CDR3, as DNA: TGCGCCAGCAGCACCGGGACTAGCGGGGGGGCGAATGAGCAGTTCTTC.

The rearrangement joins TRBV6-1 to TRBJ1-2, with D tentatively TRBD1 (6 bases). Germline V gene sequence: CDR1 MNHNS, CDR2 SASEGT. Between the trimmed V and J ends, which lost 1 base and 7 bases, there was a span of 19 bases. The CDR3 has 16 amino acids. The CDR3 is CASSEGPSFRGAGYTF. The CDR3, as DNA: TGTGCCAGCAGTGAAGGCCCCTCCTTTCGGGGGGCTGGCTACACCTTC.

The chain couples TRBV10-1 to TRBJ1-1; D is possibly TRBD1 (6 bases). CDR1 and CDR2 (germline): WNHNN, SYGVQD (reference sequence). Deletions cut 7 bases from V and 1 base from J, with 10 bases between. The CDR3 sequence is 13 residues long. Written as DNA, the CDR3 is TGCGCCAGCATCGGACAGAAGAACACTGAAGCTTTCTTT. Translating it yields CASIGQKNTEAFF.

A word on this clone: At the DNA level, this CDR3 is encoded by other sequences in the same sample as well. The V call is TRBV29-1, the J call TRBJ2-3, with 9 bases fitting TRBD1. Germline values: CDR1 SQVTM, CDR2 ANQGSEA. The V and J ends lost 6 bases and 4 bases, in that order; junction bases with no gene match: 2. This CDR3 region has 12 residues. CDR3 bases: TGCAGCGTACGACAGGGGGCAGATACGCAGTATTTT. Translated, it gives CSVRQGADTQYF.

The chain couples TRBV5-1 to TRBJ2-6; 7 bases line up with TRBD1. Germline CDR1 is SGHRS and CDR2 is YFSETQ. Losses at the gene ends were 4 bases for V and 0 bases for J; bases not matched to a gene: 7. CDR3 length: 17 residues. The CDR3 region is CASSRTGRPSGANVLTF. The CDR3 nucleotides read TGCGCCAGCAGCAGGACAGGTCGGCCCTCTGGGGCCAACGTCCTGACTTTC.

The rearrangement joins TRBV5-1 to TRBJ1-2; D gene unclear. Germline V gene data show CDR1 as SGHRS and CDR2 as YFSETQ. This CDR3 is built from 14 residues. Trimming pared 0 bases from V and 3 bases from J, leaving 9 bases between. The CDR3 bases are TGCGCCAGCAGCTTGGATCTCGGGGACTATGGCTACACCTTC. It specifies CASSLDLGDYGYTF.

This clone was picked up a small number of times. The chain is built from TRBV5-4 and TRBJ2-1; D is unresolved. Trimming shortened V by 5 bases and J by 5 bases, and 20 bases separated the two germline ends. Per germline, CDR1 SGHNT and CDR2 YYREEE (reference sequence). The CDR3 extends over 16 amino acids. CDR3 nucleotides: TGTGCCAGCAGTAAGACGGGTATCTCGGTCCACAATGAGCAGTTCTTC. As protein: CASSKTGISVHNEQFF.

The CDR3 loop reads CASMGLAGALQYF. The DNA of the CDR3 is TGTGCCAGCATGGGACTAGCGGGGGCCTTGCAGTACTTC. The chain links TRBV7-9 to TRBJ2-7, with TRBD2 matching 14 bases. CDR3 length: 13 residues. Trimming removed 7 bases from V and 9 bases from J; junction bases left unmatched: 5. The germline V gene encodes CDR1 SEHNR and CDR2 FQNEAQ (reference sequence).

This chain links TRBV5-8 with TRBJ2-2; 8 nucleotides agree with TRBD1. The germline CDR1 and CDR2 sequences are SGHTS and YDEGEE. V was clipped by 4 bases and J by 7 bases; unmatched bases: 9. The CDR3 is 15 residues long. The DNA for the CDR3 is TGTGCCAGCAGCGATTCAGGGGGCGCGGACGGGGAGCTGTTTTTT. Translation gives CASSDSGGADGELFF.

The chain employs TRBV7-6 and TRBJ2-3, with D maybe TRBD2 (5 bases). From germline, CDR1 is SGHVS and CDR2 FNYEAQ. V was clipped by 5 bases and J by 0 bases, with 18 bases between them. The CDR3 extends over 17 amino acids. The CDR3 spells CASSPYFGGRSTDTQYF. The CDR3 bases are TGTGCCAGCAGCCCATATTTCGGAGGACGGAGCACAGATACGCAGTATTTT.

V is TRBV19 and J is TRBJ2-3; 8 nucleotides agree with TRBD2. CDR1 and CDR2 from the germline V gene are LNHDA and SQIVND (reference sequence). V dropped 6 bases and J dropped 4; count of bases not matched to a gene: 3. The length of the CDR3 is 13 residues. The CDR3 protein is CASRTSVADTQYF. Written as DNA, the CDR3 is TGTGCCAGTAGGACTAGCGTTGCAGATACGCAGTATTTT.

V and J are TRBV14 and TRBJ2-2; 7 bases agree with TRBD1. J gave up 3 bases and V 6 bases, and 7 bases lay outside the gene matches. Germline CDR1 and CDR2: SGHDN and FVKESK. The CDR3 runs to 15 residues. This CDR3 is CASSQDRPHTGELFF. CDR3 DNA sequence: TGTGCCAGCAGTCAGGACAGGCCACACACCGGGGAGCTGTTTTTT.

The V and J genes are TRBV10-3 and TRBJ1-1; no definite D call. Germline lookup yields CDR1 ENHRY and CDR2 SYGVKD. The CDR3 extends over 13 amino acids. V was trimmed by 2 bases and J by 4 bases, leaving 8 bases between them. In DNA form, the CDR3 reads TGTGCCATCAGTGAGACCGGTGGCACTGAAGCTTTCTTT. This gives the protein CAISETGGTEAFF.

The V call is TRBV27, the J call TRBJ2-3, with 13 positions matching TRBD2. CDR3 length equals 14 residues. Germline-derived CDR1 and CDR2 are MNHEY and SMNVEV (reference sequence). The CDR3 DNA sequence: TGTGTCACTGCTAGGACTAGCGGGGGAGCTACGCAGTATTTT. Amino acid sequence: CVTARTSGGATQYF.

This clone was observed a few times. This chain joins TRBV14 and TRBJ2-5; 7 nucleotides agree with TRBD2. Trimming removed 3 bases from V and 6 bases from J; junction bases left unmatched: 7. CDR3 length: 14 residues. Germline CDR1 reads SGHDN; CDR2 reads FVKESK. CDR3 sequence reads: CASSHGRGGKTQYF. The CDR3 DNA follows: TGTGCCAGCAGCCATGGTCGGGGAGGGAAGACCCAGTACTTC.

The chain uses TRBV2 and TRBJ1-1; 9 positions agree with TRBD1. With 5 bases clipped from V and 0 bases from J, the junction kept 7 bases outside the gene matches. Germline V gene sequence: CDR1 SNHLY, CDR2 FYNNEI. The CDR3 consists of 16 residues. This CDR3 reads CASSYRGREVNTEAFF. CDR3 DNA sequence: TGTGCCAGCAGTTACAGGGGGCGCGAGGTGAACACTGAAGCTTTCTTT. The whole variable domain, filled in from reference TRBV2 and TRBJ1-1, reads EPEVTQTPSHQVTQMGQEVILRCVPISNHLYFYWYRQILGQKVEFLVSFYNNEISEKSEIFDDQFSVERPDGSNFTLKIRSTKLEDSAMYFCASSYRGREVNTEAFFGQGTRLTVV.